This passage covers 29 T cell receptor beta chains from one sample sequenced in a study of blood T cells in healthy people across ages. The use of a sample-barcoded 5' primer and a J-beta primer mix characterized a second PCR of 7 to 11 cycles. Using its own MiXCR run on the 5' RACE reads, TCRdb lists one record per CDR3 protein. Among around 2 million distinct CDR3 sequences listed, about 39% were seen once. Input material: blood. The source is a human donor in good health.

The chain uses TRBV7-2 and TRBJ2-5; the match to TRBD2 covers 12 bases. Looked up from germline, CDR1 is SGHTA and CDR2 is FQGNSA. CDR3 length: 16 amino acids. J lost 1 base, V lost 4 bases, and 4 bases had no gene match. CDR3 amino acids: CASSYGTSGFQETQYF. CDR3 coding DNA: TGTGCCAGCAGCTACGGGACTAGCGGGTTCCAAGAGACCCAGTACTTC.

The V and J genes are TRBV5-5 and TRBJ1-2; unclear D gene. Germline CDR1 and CDR2: SGHKS and YYEKEE (reference sequence). V was pared by 0 bases and J by 4 bases, with 10 bases between. CDR3 size: 14 residues. The CDR3 DNA follows: TGTGCCAGCAGCTTGGCAGGAGAAAGCTATGGCTACACCTTC. Amino acid sequence: CASSLAGESYGYTF.

The V and J genes are TRBV12-3 or TRBV12-4 and TRBJ2-1; D might be TRBD2 (5 bases). V was trimmed by 3 bases and J by 10 bases, leaving 25 bases between them. The CDR3 runs 17 residues. The CDR3 here is CASSLGRSPLDYYEQFF. The CDR3, as DNA: TGTGCCAGCAGTTTGGGTCGTTCGCCCCTCGACTACTACGAGCAGTTCTTC.

This clonotype has just a few counts. The gene calls are TRBV3-1 and TRBJ2-3; 10 positions match TRBD1. V dropped 4 bases and J dropped 8; count of bases not matched to a gene: 15. Germline V gene sequence: CDR1 LGHDT, CDR2 YNNKEL (reference sequence). The CDR3 has 17 amino acids. CDR3: CASSRDRGAQVLGTQYF. The CDR3 coding sequence is TGTGCCAGCAGCCGGGACAGGGGCGCCCAAGTCCTTGGTACGCAGTATTTT.

This clonotype has more than one count but fewer than ten. The rearrangement uses TRBV4-3 and TRBJ2-5, with 7 bases fitting TRBD2. Germline CDR1 is LGHNA and CDR2 is YSLEER. There are 15 residues in the CDR3. The junction had 8 bases not matched to a gene; V was cut back by 4 bases and J by 3 bases. The CDR3 nucleotides are TGCGCCAGCAGCCCCGGGTATGGGGGGGAAGAGACCCAGTACTTC. It translates to CASSPGYGGEETQYF.

Only a few counts were recorded for this clonotype. The chain carries TRBV7-2 and TRBJ1-2; D is unresolved. There are 13 residues in the CDR3. CDR1 and CDR2 (germline): SGHTA, FQGNSA. Trimming stripped 4 bases from V and 8 bases from J, with 14 bases between. This CDR3 reads CASSSSGSGGYTF. The CDR3 DNA reads as TGTGCCAGCAGCTCCTCCGGTTCTGGCGGCTACACCTTC.

V usage is TRBV20-1 and J usage is TRBJ1-1; the D gene is possibly TRBD1 (5 bases). CDR1 and CDR2 from the germline V gene are DFQATT and SNEGSKA (reference sequence). V gave up 3 bases and J gave up 3 bases, with 11 bases separating them. The CDR3 sequence is 13 residues long. DNA of the CDR3: TGCAGTGCTAGTCGGGGCAGGTACACTGAAGCTTTCTTT. It specifies CSASRGRYTEAFF.

A note on this clonotype: Mismatch with germline at one junction end may stem from a read error. The chain carries TRBV12-3 or TRBV12-4 and TRBJ2-3, with unresolved D. CDR3 length: 10 amino acids. This CDR3 is CGVRTDMQYF. Written as DNA, the CDR3 is TGTGGAGTGAGAACAGATATGCAGTATTTT.

The chain has TRBV7-2 and TRBJ1-4; no definite D call. CDR3 size: 15 residues. Trimming stripped 1 base from V and 8 bases from J, with 14 bases between. Germline assignment: CDR1 SGHTA and CDR2 FQGNSA. CDR3 DNA: TGTGCCAGCAGCTTAGGCAGCGAGATTGAAGAAAAACTGTTTTTT. It codes for CASSLGSEIEEKLFF. The complete variable domain, with remaining parts taken from reference TRBV7-2 and TRBJ1-4, reads GAGVSQSPSNKVTEKGKDVELRCDPISGHTALYWYRQSLGQGLEFLIYFQGNSAPDKSGLPSDRFSAERTGGSVSTLTIQRTQQEDSAVYLCASSLGSEIEEKLFFGSGTQLSVL.

Comment on this clonotype: A junction boundary mismatches the germline segment, possibly from a read error. The chain employs TRBV9 and TRBJ1-2; D gene unclear. The length of the CDR3 is 12 residues. The germline gives CDR1 SGDLS, CDR2 YYNGEE. CDR3 sequence reads: CASSGGVYGCTF. Here the CDR3 DNA reads TGTGCCAGCAGCGGTGGGGTATATGGCTGCACCTTC. Full variable domain (rest looked up from reference TRBV9 and TRBJ1-2): DSGVTQTPKHLITATGQRVTLRCSPRSGDLSVYWYQQSLDQGLQFLIQYYNGEERAKGNILERFSAQQFPDLHSELNLSSLELGDSALYFCASSGGVYGCTFGSGTRLTVV.

This clonotype has only a few counts. This rearrangement joins TRBV7-9 to TRBJ1-1, with unresolved D. The CDR3 is made up of 13 amino acids. From germline, CDR1 is SEHNR and CDR2 FQNEAQ (reference sequence). V lost 2 bases and J lost 4, with 8 bases in between. This CDR3 is CASSLRSGTEAFF. The CDR3 DNA follows: TGTGCCAGCAGCTTACGGTCTGGCACTGAAGCTTTCTTT.

The sample holds a few counts of this clonotype. The J gene is TRBJ2-5, the V gene TRBV5-1; 8 bases fit TRBD1. Germline lookup yields CDR1 SGHRS and CDR2 YFSETQ. The CDR3 runs 15 residues. The V segment lost 0 bases and the J segment 0 bases; nucleotides outside the gene matches: 1. Here the CDR3 DNA reads TGCGCCAGCAGCTTGGGGGGACAGGACCAAGAGACCCAGTACTTC. Translated: CASSLGGQDQETQYF. The variable domain in full, completed from reference TRBV5-1 and TRBJ2-5, reads KAGVTQTPRYLIKTRGQQVTLSCSPISGHRSVSWYQQTPGQGLQFLFEYFSETQRNKGNFPGRFSGRQFSNSRSEMNVSTLELGDSALYLCASSLGGQDQETQYFGPGTRLLVL.

The chain recombines TRBV29-1 with TRBJ2-7; TRBD1 agrees at 10 bases. The CDR3 runs to 14 residues. Germline V gene lookup returns CDR1 SQVTM and CDR2 ANQGSEA. The V segment lost 5 bases and the J segment 7 bases; nucleotides outside the gene matches: 11. The CDR3 is CSVTAGTGVDEQYF. CDR3 nucleotides: TGCAGCGTTACCGCCGGGACAGGGGTCGATGAGCAGTACTTC.

The V gene is TRBV4-2, the J gene TRBJ1-4; maybe TRBD1 (5 bases). Between the trimmed V and J ends, which lost 1 base and 4 bases, there was a span of 10 bases. Germline lookup yields CDR1 LGHNA and CDR2 YNFKEQ. The CDR3 totals 15 residues. CDR3 region: CASSQGGADNEKLFF. The CDR3 bases are TGTGCCAGCAGCCAAGGAGGGGCAGATAATGAAAAACTGTTTTTT.

V gene TRBV2 combines with J gene TRBJ1-2; perhaps TRBD1 as D (5 bases). CDR3 size: 14 residues. Germline V lookup: CDR1 SNHLY, CDR2 FYNNEI. Trimming took off 3 bases at V and 4 bases at J, with 12 bases between the two ends. DNA of the CDR3: TGTGCCAGCAGTGATGTTAGGGGACCCTATGGCTACACCTTC. This gives the protein CASSDVRGPYGYTF.

This CDR3 reads CSGGTGEGSYEQYF. The CDR3 DNA is TGCAGTGGAGGGACAGGGGAAGGGTCCTACGAGCAGTACTTC. The chain joins TRBV20-1 to TRBJ2-7; 10 bases agree with TRBD1. Germline CDR1 and CDR2: DFQATT and SNEGSKA (reference sequence). After removal of 7 bases from V and 1 base from J, the junction contained 7 bases not matched to a gene. The CDR3 has 14 residues.

This sequence joins TRBV20-1 and TRBJ2-7, with 8 bases identical to TRBD1. The CDR3 runs to 16 residues. The V gene end was trimmed by 6 bases and the J gene end by 1 base; junction bases not matched to a gene: 14. Germline CDR1 is DFQATT and CDR2 is SNEGSKA (reference sequence). The CDR3 loop is CSALTGESLKSYEQYF. CDR3 DNA: TGCAGTGCCCTGACAGGGGAGAGTTTAAAGTCCTACGAGCAGTACTTC.

The V and J genes are TRBV7-3 and TRBJ1-1; D not certain. CDR1 SGHTA and CDR2 FQGTGA come from the germline V gene. The CDR3 has 15 amino acids. Trimming stripped 5 bases from V and 1 base from J, with 14 bases between. DNA for the CDR3: TGTGCCAGCAGCCCCCAAGGCTCCCGGAACACTGAAGCTTTCTTT. It is translated as CASSPQGSRNTEAFF.

This chain links TRBV7-2 with TRBJ2-7, with D unclear. The CDR3 has 14 amino acids. Germline V gene data show CDR1 as SGHTA and CDR2 as FQGNSA. Trimming took 3 bases from V and 0 from J, leaving 9 bases between them. CDR3 DNA: TGTGCCAGCAGCTTTAGTCTAAGCTCCTACGAGCAGTACTTC. As protein: CASSFSLSSYEQYF.

The chain uses TRBV5-6 and TRBJ2-5, with unresolved D. Matching the DNA end better, TRBJ2-7 makes the J call doubtful. The CDR3 totals 13 residues. Germline CDR1 reads SGHDT; CDR2 reads YYEEEE. The CDR3 sequence is CASSASSVHEQYF. The CDR3 DNA sequence: TGTGCCAGCAGCGCGTCCTCGGTCCACGAGCAGTACTTC.

This clonotype showed up just once. The gene calls are TRBV24-1 and TRBJ2-1; TRBD2 is a possible D gene (5 bases). The CDR3 loop spans 16 amino acids. Germline V lookup: CDR1 KGHDR, CDR2 SFDVKD. Trimming removed 0 bases from V and 3 bases from J, with 11 bases in between. The CDR3 nucleotides read TGTGCCACCAGTGATTTGCAAGCGAGGGACTACAATGAGCAGTTCTTC. This translates into CATSDLQARDYNEQFF.

As regards this clonotype: This could be a read error, since a much larger clone is one nucleotide away. The chain couples TRBV20-1 to TRBJ2-2; D might be TRBD2 (5 bases). The CDR3 loop spans 11 amino acids. The germline V gene has CDR1 DFQATT and CDR2 SNEGSKA (reference sequence). The CDR3 protein is CSTSNGGELFF. DNA for the CDR3: TGCAGTACTAGTAACGGCGGGGAGCTGTTTTTT.

In DNA form, the CDR3 reads TGTGCCAGCAGCTGGGTCGGAAGTGAAAAACTGTTTTTT. Encoded protein: CASSWVGSEKLFF. This rearrangement joins TRBV5-6 to TRBJ1-4; D gene unclear. Germline CDR1 reads SGHDT; CDR2 reads YYEEEE. Trimming removed 3 bases at V and 7 bases at J, with 10 bases between. There are 13 residues in the CDR3.

This chain joins TRBV2 and TRBJ2-4; D remains unclear. Trimming took 3 bases from V and 6 from J, leaving 6 bases between them. This CDR3 comprises 12 residues. Germline values: CDR1 SNHLY, CDR2 FYNNEI. The CDR3 here is CASSESLNIQYF. CDR3 coding DNA: TGTGCCAGCAGTGAGAGTCTAAACATTCAGTACTTC.

This clonotype was counted a few times. An end of the junction differs from the germline gene, which may be a read error. The chain employs TRBV7-3 and TRBJ2-1, with D uncertain. From germline, CDR1 is SGHTA and CDR2 FQGTGA. The CDR3 is made up of 15 amino acids. CDR3 coding DNA: TGTGCCAACAGCTTAGGCTTTAGGTCCTACAATGAGCAGTTCTTC. Translation: CANSLGFRSYNEQFF.

This clonotype has just a few counts. The chain is built from TRBV5-1 and TRBJ2-1; 12 bases are shared with TRBD2. Germline CDR1 SGHRS, CDR2 YFSETQ. The CDR3 is 16 residues long. The junction had 6 bases not matched to a gene; V was cut back by 1 base and J by 7 bases. The CDR3 DNA sequence: TGCGCCAGCAGCTTGCTAGCGGGGGGGGAGGGGAATGAGCAGTTCTTC. Encoded protein: CASSLLAGGEGNEQFF.

This clonotype was counted only a few times. One junction end disagrees with the germline gene, perhaps due to a read error. The CDR3 DNA reads TGTGCCAGCAGTTTTTTGTCGGGGGACTATGGCCACACCTTC. Protein sequence: CASSFLSGDYGHTF. This chain links TRBV12-3 or TRBV12-4 with TRBJ1-2, with D possibly TRBD1 on 5 matching bases. The CDR3 is 14 residues long.

Ten or more counts support this clonotype. At one boundary the junction diverges from the germline segment, which might be a read error. V gene TRBV5-1 combines with J gene TRBJ2-3, with D possibly being TRBD1 (5 bases). Germline loops: CDR1 SGHRS, CDR2 YFSETQ. CDR3 size: 12 residues. CDR3 region: CASSLGVDTQYF. DNA for the CDR3: TGTGCCAGCAGCTTAGGGGTAGATACGCAGTATTTT.

This clonotype was counted only a few times. The V call is TRBV7-2, the J call TRBJ2-5, with D possibly being TRBD1 or TRBD2 (6 bases each). Trimming shortened V by 3 bases and J by 4 bases, and 15 bases separated the two germline ends. This CDR3 is 15 amino acids long. Germline CDR1 SGHTA, CDR2 FQGNSA. The CDR3 nucleotides are TGTGCCAGCAGCTTTCAGAATGGAGGGGGAGAGACCCAGTACTTC. It specifies CASSFQNGGGETQYF.